The 24 T cell receptor beta chains below come from one sample, sequenced in a study of blood T cell repertoires in COVID-19. Here immunoSEQ multiplex PCR was the method, and the copy in TCRdb shows in-frame clones only, minus some. The top ten hold 9.4% of the sample, which has 280,000 or so clones, roughly 88% seen once. Input material: peripheral blood. The receptors come from a man aged 18 to 35 with active or convalescent COVID-19.

This rearrangement joins TRBV18 to TRBJ2-3; D ambiguous. This CDR3 contains 12 residues. The ends were cut back, 2 bases at V and 4 bases at J, with 4 bases in the middle. CDR1 and CDR2 from the germline V gene are KGHSH and LQKENI. CDR3 sequence (DNA): TGTGCCAGCTCACCAAGCGCAGATACGCAGTATTTT. Amino acids: CASSPSADTQYF.

V usage is TRBV29-1 and J usage is TRBJ1-1; D is undetermined. Germline CDR1 SQVTM, CDR2 ANQGSEA. The CDR3 runs to 13 residues. Between the trimmed V and J ends, which lost 0 bases and 0 bases, there was a span of 5 bases. The CDR3 loop reads CSVEDSMNTEAFF. CDR3 bases: TGCAGCGTTGAAGATAGTATGAACACTGAAGCTTTCTTT.

The V and J genes are TRBV9 and TRBJ1-6; no clear D gene. The germline V gene has CDR1 SGDLS and CDR2 YYNGEE. This CDR3 is built from 13 residues. V was shortened by 0 bases and J by 11 bases, with 9 bases between the two germline ends. The CDR3 spells CASSVGGVPPLHF. In nucleotides, the CDR3 is TGTGCCAGCAGCGTAGGGGGAGTTCCACCCCTCCACTTT.

The V gene is TRBV5-8, the J gene TRBJ1-1; TRBD1 agrees at 7 bases. The CDR3 consists of 17 residues. Germline values: CDR1 SGHTS, CDR2 YDEGEE. The V and J ends lost 0 bases and 0 bases, in that order; junction bases with no gene match: 8. DNA of the CDR3: TGTGCCAGCAGCTTGGGGGAGACAGGGCTCATGAACACTGAAGCTTTCTTT. It specifies CASSLGETGLMNTEAFF. The entire variable domain, with the rest obtained from reference TRBV5-8 and TRBJ1-1, is as follows: EAGVTQSPTHLIKTRGQQATLRCSPISGHTSVYWYQQALGLGLQFLLWYDEGEERNRGNFPPRFSGRQFPNYSSELNVNALELEDSALYLCASSLGETGLMNTEAFFGQGTRLTVV.

The chain links TRBV10-3 to TRBJ1-1, with 9 bases fitting TRBD1. The CDR3 covers 17 residues. Losses at the gene ends were 5 bases for V and 0 bases for J; bases not matched to a gene: 10. From germline, CDR1 is ENHRY and CDR2 SYGVKD. CDR3 in DNA: TGTGCCATCAGTAAGGGACAGGGATCGGGCATGAACACTGAAGCTTTCTTT. Protein: CAISKGQGSGMNTEAFF.

The chain links TRBV12-3 or TRBV12-4 to TRBJ1-4, with 7 bases aligning to TRBD1. This CDR3 has 13 amino acids. The V and J ends lost 7 bases and 7 bases, in that order; junction bases with no gene match: 6. The CDR3 bases are TGTGCCAGCAAAACAGGGGTCGGTGAAAAACTGTTTTTT. Its protein product is CASKTGVGEKLFF.

The rearrangement joins TRBV24-1 to TRBJ1-2; 12 bases match TRBD1. The germline CDR1 and CDR2 sequences are KGHDR and SFDVKD. Unmatched junction bases numbered 3, after V lost 3 bases and J lost 2 bases. The length of the CDR3 is 16 residues. The CDR3 DNA follows: TGTGCCACCAGTGATCTGGGACAGGGGGCGAACTATGGCTACACCTTC. Its protein product is CATSDLGQGANYGYTF.

The chain combines TRBV13 with TRBJ2-7; 11 bases are shared with TRBD2. Unmatched junction bases numbered 8, after V lost 2 bases and J lost 5 bases. CDR3 size: 16 residues. Germline values: CDR1 PRHDT, CDR2 FYEKMQ (reference sequence). For the CDR3, the DNA is TGTGCCAGCAGCTTAAGTTGGACTAGCGGGTTCGACGAGCAGTACTTC. Protein sequence: CASSLSWTSGFDEQYF.

J is TRBJ1-6 and V is TRBV4-3; 7 bases are a match to TRBD1. Germline trimming cut 4 bases from V and 8 bases from J; bases unmatched to any gene: 8. CDR1 and CDR2 (germline): LGHNA, YSLEER. The CDR3 loop spans 15 amino acids. The CDR3 spells CASSLAGQWDSPLHF. CDR3 nucleotides: TGCGCCAGCAGCCTGGCGGGACAGTGGGATTCACCCCTCCACTTT.

This chain links TRBV6-6 with TRBJ1-6, with 9 bases that match TRBD1. CDR1 is MNHNY and CDR2 is SVGAGI in the germline V gene (reference sequence). This CDR3 has 15 amino acids. Trimming cost V 9 bases and J 3 bases; bases outside gene matches: 6. CDR3 nucleotides: TGTGCCAGTTGGACAGGGGATAACTATAATTCACCCCTCCACTTT. It yields the protein CASWTGDNYNSPLHF.

In its sample, this clone was seen a few times. The chain combines TRBV9 with TRBJ1-3, with D tentatively TRBD1 (6 bases). Per germline, CDR1 SGDLS and CDR2 YYNGEE. With 0 bases removed from V and 9 bases from J, the gap between germline ends came to 16 bases. The CDR3 loop spans 15 amino acids. This CDR3 reads CASSVGDTGSVTIYF. CDR3 coding DNA: TGTGCCAGCAGCGTAGGAGACACAGGGTCGGTCACCATATATTTT.

The chain recombines TRBV10-3 with TRBJ1-2; the D is unclear. CDR3 size: 14 residues. Between the trimmed V and J ends, which lost 3 bases and 0 bases, there was a span of 8 bases. CDR1 is ENHRY and CDR2 is SYGVKD in the germline V gene. CDR3 protein: CAISEQMANYGYTF. In DNA, the CDR3 is TGTGCCATCAGTGAACAGATGGCTAACTATGGCTACACCTTC.

The CDR3 DNA follows: TGTGCCAGCAGCTTGGGCAGCGTTCGATATGGCTACACCTTC. Its translation: CASSLGSVRYGYTF. The chain carries TRBV5-6 and TRBJ1-2; no clear D gene. In germline, CDR1 is SGHDT, CDR2 YYEEEE. V was clipped by 0 bases and J by 5 bases, with 11 bases between them. CDR3 length: 14 residues.

For this clone: In the same sample, other DNA sequences code for this CDR3. The V gene is TRBV13, the J gene TRBJ2-7; 11 nucleotides align to TRBD1. The germline gives CDR1 PRHDT, CDR2 FYEKMQ (reference sequence). V trimming: 5 bases; J trimming: 3 bases; junction bases outside the gene matches: 6. This CDR3 region has 15 residues. CDR3 sequence (DNA): TGTGCCAGCAGCCCCGGGACAGGGGGTAACTACGAGCAGTACTTC. This codes for CASSPGTGGNYEQYF.

This clone was observed a single time. This chain uses TRBV7-2 with TRBJ2-7, with a weak D call TRBD2 (6 bases). The CDR3 runs to 12 residues. The ends were cut back, 1 base at V and 12 bases at J, with 13 bases in the middle. CDR1 and CDR2 (germline): SGHTA, FQGNSA. The CDR3 region has the DNA TGTGCCAGCAGCTTAGGGCGGGGTGAACCGTACTTC. Translating it yields CASSLGRGEPYF.

J is TRBJ2-3 and V is TRBV18; perhaps TRBD1 as D (5 bases). The CDR3 is 13 amino acids. Germline V gene sequence: CDR1 KGHSH, CDR2 LQKENI. V gave up 2 bases and J gave up 2 bases, with 5 bases separating them. The CDR3 protein is CASSPGATDTQYF. In DNA form, the CDR3 reads TGTGCCAGCTCACCAGGGGCCACAGATACGCAGTATTTT.

V usage is TRBV6-5 and J usage is TRBJ1-5; D remains ambiguous. The CDR3 has 13 amino acids. Trimming cost V 4 bases and J 3 bases, with 7 bases left between them. Looked up from germline, CDR1 is MNHEY and CDR2 is SVGAGI. Written as DNA, the CDR3 is TGTGCCAGCAGTTGGGCAGACAATCAGCCCCAGCATTTT. This gives the protein CASSWADNQPQHF.

V and J are TRBV19 and TRBJ2-1; maybe TRBD2 (7 bases). The germline V gene encodes CDR1 LNHDA and CDR2 SQIVND (reference sequence). There are 15 residues in the CDR3. V dropped 5 bases and J dropped 7 bases, with 18 bases sitting between them. The CDR3 DNA is TGTGCCAGTAGTCCCGCCTCGGGGGGCCGGAATGAGCAGTTCTTC. Translation gives CASSPASGGRNEQFF.

V is TRBV5-6 and J is TRBJ1-5; D possibly corresponds to TRBD1 (5 bases). V lost 0 bases, J lost 9 bases, and 16 bases lay in between. The CDR3 contains 15 residues. The germline V gene encodes CDR1 SGHDT and CDR2 YYEEEE. The CDR3 protein is CASSLASATQGPQHF. In nucleotides, the CDR3 is TGTGCCAGCAGCTTGGCCTCGGCCACCCAGGGGCCCCAGCATTTT. The full variable domain, completed using reference TRBV5-6 and TRBJ1-5, is DAGVTQSPTHLIKTRGQQVTLRCSPKSGHDTVSWYQQALGQGPQFIFQYYEEEERQRGNFPDRFSGHQFPNYSSELNVNALLLGDSALYLCASSLASATQGPQHFGDGTRLSIL.

V usage is TRBV19 and J usage is TRBJ1-2; 8 bases line up with TRBD1. Germline V gives CDR1 LNHDA, CDR2 SQIVND (reference sequence). The V and J ends lost 9 bases and 1 base, in that order; junction bases with no gene match: 13. The CDR3 contains 16 residues. CDR3 sequence: CASSGLTGDDNYGYTF. Written as DNA, the CDR3 is TGTGCCAGCTCCGGCTTGACAGGGGATGATAACTATGGCTACACCTTC.

In this sample, this clone turned up a few times. The CDR3 reads CASSLKFSDGYTF. The CDR3 DNA is TGTGCCAGCAGCTTAAAGTTCTCGGATGGCTACACCTTC. The V and J genes are TRBV11-2 and TRBJ1-2; D not resolved. Trimming removed 2 bases at V and 6 bases at J, with 10 bases between. Germline values: CDR1 SGHAT, CDR2 FQNNGV. This CDR3 is 13 amino acids long.

In this sample, this clone turned up once. The V call is TRBV15, the J call TRBJ1-1, with D perhaps matching TRBD1 (5 bases). Trimming took 1 base from V and 4 from J, leaving 10 bases between them. The germline V gene encodes CDR1 LNHNV and CDR2 YYDKDF (reference sequence). The CDR3 runs 14 residues. The CDR3 loop reads CATSRVWGVTEAFF. CDR3 nucleotide sequence: TGTGCCACCAGCAGAGTTTGGGGCGTCACTGAAGCTTTCTTT.

There are a few counts of this clone. This rearrangement joins TRBV7-8 to TRBJ1-2, with 12 bases matching TRBD1. Germline CDR1 and CDR2: SGHVS and FQNEAQ. J gave up 2 bases and V 2 bases, and 12 bases lay outside the gene matches. This CDR3 region has 19 residues. The CDR3 spells CASSLQGQGARWGNYGYTF. DNA of the CDR3: TGTGCCAGCAGCTTACAGGGACAGGGGGCGCGTTGGGGGAACTATGGCTACACCTTC.

The CDR3 here is CASSRTGWDTEAFF. CDR3 DNA: TGTGCCAGCAGCCGGACAGGGTGGGACACTGAAGCTTTCTTT. The V call is TRBV5-6, the J call TRBJ1-1; 8 bases align to TRBD1. There are 14 residues in the CDR3. In germline, CDR1 is SGHDT, CDR2 YYEEEE. V shed 4 bases and J 3 bases; nucleotides not matched to a gene: 5.